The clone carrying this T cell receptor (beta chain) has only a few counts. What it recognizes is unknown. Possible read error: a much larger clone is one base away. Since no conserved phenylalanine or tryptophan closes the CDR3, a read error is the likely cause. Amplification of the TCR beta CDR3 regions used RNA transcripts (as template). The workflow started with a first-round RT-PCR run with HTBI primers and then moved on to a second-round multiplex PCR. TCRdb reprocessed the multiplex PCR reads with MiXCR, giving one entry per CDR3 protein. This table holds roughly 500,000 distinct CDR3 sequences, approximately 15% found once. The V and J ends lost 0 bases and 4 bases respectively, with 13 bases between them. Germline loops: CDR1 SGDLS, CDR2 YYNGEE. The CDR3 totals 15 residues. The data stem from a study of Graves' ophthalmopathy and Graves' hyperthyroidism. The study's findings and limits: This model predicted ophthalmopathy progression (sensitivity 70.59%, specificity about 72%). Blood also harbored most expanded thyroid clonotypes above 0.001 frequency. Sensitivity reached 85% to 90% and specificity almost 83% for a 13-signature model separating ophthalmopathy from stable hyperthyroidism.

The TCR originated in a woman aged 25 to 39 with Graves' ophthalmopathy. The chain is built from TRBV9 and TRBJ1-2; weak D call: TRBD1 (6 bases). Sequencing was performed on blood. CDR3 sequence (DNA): TGTGCCAGCAGCGTAGATGGGGGGCCCGGCTATGGCTACACCGTC. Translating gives CASSVDGGPGYGYTV.